One and the same sample provided the 31 T cell receptor beta chains below, sequenced in a study of T-cell reconstitution after alpha-beta-depleted transplantation in children. The TCRbeta library was prepared with unique molecular identifiers. MiXCR, run by TCRdb on the PCR reads, gives a single entry per CDR3 protein. The table lists around 360,000 distinct CDR3 sequences, about a tenth of them singletons, with approximately 2.3% in the top ten. The sequencing used PBMCs from the stem cell graft donor, collected from the stem cell graft. The receptors were gathered from a human donor who donated a stem cell graft to a child with acute lymphoblastic leukemia.

This sequence joins TRBV5-4 and TRBJ1-4; D is undetermined. Looked up from germline, CDR1 is SGHNT and CDR2 is YYREEE (reference sequence). This CDR3 spans 13 amino acids. V lost 9 bases to trimming and J lost 14 bases, with 23 bases between them. In DNA form, the CDR3 reads TGTGCCACCAAGGTTCAATTGGCTAAAGGGCTGTTTTTT. This encodes CATKVQLAKGLFF.

The V call is TRBV5-1, the J call TRBJ2-5; TRBD2 might be the D (7 bases). In germline, CDR1 is SGHRS, CDR2 YFSETQ. There are 14 residues in the CDR3. Trimming left V 5 bases short and J 1 base short, with 12 bases between. CDR3 in DNA: TGCGCCAGCAGACGGGGAGGGGGCCAAGAGACCCAGTACTTC. This translates into CASRRGGGQETQYF. Full variable domain (outside the CDR3, taken from reference TRBV5-1 and TRBJ2-5): KAGVTQTPRYLIKTRGQQVTLSCSPISGHRSVSWYQQTPGQGLQFLFEYFSETQRNKGNFPGRFSGRQFSNSRSEMNVSTLELGDSALYLCASRRGGGQETQYFGPGTRLLVL.

V is TRBV12-3 or TRBV12-4 and J is TRBJ1-5, with 7 bases matching TRBD1. With V trimmed by 5 bases and J by 1 base, 8 bases remained unmatched. This CDR3 spans 16 amino acids. The CDR3 reads CASSPLTGPSNQPQHF. Here the CDR3 DNA reads TGTGCCAGCAGTCCCCTGACAGGGCCAAGCAATCAGCCCCAGCATTTT.

The chain recombines TRBV28 with TRBJ2-1, with 13 bases that match TRBD2. The J segment lost 5 bases and the V segment lost 5 bases, leaving 9 bases of the junction unmatched. Germline V gene lookup returns CDR1 MDHEN and CDR2 SYDVKM. This CDR3 region has 17 residues. In DNA form, the CDR3 reads TGTGCCAGCAGTCCCGCCGGGACTAGCGGGACCCACAATGAGCAGTTCTTC. As protein: CASSPAGTSGTHNEQFF.

This clonotype has only a few counts. This rearrangement joins TRBV4-1 to TRBJ1-2; possibly TRBD1 for D (5 bases). Germline V gives CDR1 MGHRA, CDR2 YSYEKL. The CDR3 is made up of 14 amino acids. V shed 2 bases and J shed 6 bases, with 13 bases lying between them. CDR3 loop: CASSQRGRSDGYTF. In DNA, the CDR3 is TGCGCCAGCAGCCAACGGGGGAGGTCGGATGGCTACACCTTC.

The table lists this clonotype with many counts. The V gene is TRBV7-2, the J gene TRBJ2-5, with TRBD1 matching 10 bases. Germline loops: CDR1 SGHTA, CDR2 FQGNSA. This CDR3 has 16 amino acids. With V trimmed by 5 bases and J by 4 bases, 10 bases remained unmatched. The CDR3 region has the DNA TGTGCCAGCAGCCCGACGACAGGGGGCAAGGGAGAGACCCAGTACTTC. Encoded protein: CASSPTTGGKGETQYF.

The chain is built from TRBV20-1 and TRBJ2-5; possibly TRBD2 for D (5 bases). Germline V lookup: CDR1 DFQATT, CDR2 SNEGSKA (reference sequence). The CDR3 length is 14 residues. Trimming stripped 6 bases from V and 2 bases from J, with 16 bases between. CDR3 protein: CSAPMAGFQETQYF. The CDR3 bases are TGCAGTGCCCCAATGGCGGGTTTTCAAGAGACCCAGTACTTC.

This clonotype showed up many times. This sequence joins TRBV5-1 and TRBJ2-1; 10 positions agree with TRBD2. Germline CDR1 and CDR2: SGHRS and YFSETQ. The V gene end was trimmed by 2 bases and the J gene end by 4 bases; junction bases not matched to a gene: 9. This CDR3 contains 17 residues. The CDR3 DNA is TGCGCCAGCAGCTTCGGGGCCCCTAGCGGGAGTTACAATGAGCAGTTCTTC. Encoded protein: CASSFGAPSGSYNEQFF.

This clonotype appeared a few times. The rearrangement uses TRBV6-5 and TRBJ2-2, with D perhaps being TRBD1 or TRBD2 (5 bases each). Germline values: CDR1 MNHEY, CDR2 SVGAGI. V dropped 2 bases and J dropped 5 bases, with 18 bases sitting between them. CDR3 length: 17 residues. The CDR3 region is CASSYAGPRGGTGELFF. The CDR3 nucleotides read TGTGCCAGCAGTTACGCCGGACCGCGTGGGGGTACCGGGGAGCTGTTTTTT.

This rearrangement joins TRBV7-9 to TRBJ2-5; 9 nucleotides line up with TRBD2. CDR3 length equals 16 residues. Germline V gene lookup returns CDR1 SEHNR and CDR2 FQNEAQ (reference sequence). Losses at the gene ends were 1 base for V and 2 bases for J; bases not matched to a gene: 5. CDR3 loop: CASSLVPSGVQETQYF. CDR3 bases: TGTGCCAGCAGCTTAGTTCCTAGCGGGGTTCAAGAGACCCAGTACTTC.

The chain couples TRBV5-5 to TRBJ2-5; 8 bases map to TRBD1. In germline, CDR1 is SGHKS, CDR2 YYEKEE (reference sequence). V lost 3 bases to trimming and J lost 7 bases; unmatched junction nucleotides: 8. CDR3 length: 14 amino acids. The DNA of the CDR3 is TGTGCCAGCAGCTCCGGACAGGGTTCAGGGACCCAGTACTTC. Translating gives CASSSGQGSGTQYF.

CDR3 bases: TGCAGCGTTGATTCGTGGGAGGGCACAGATACGCAGTATTTT. Encoded protein: CSVDSWEGTDTQYF. The chain has TRBV29-1 and TRBJ2-3; TRBD2 might be the D (6 bases). V lost 3 bases, J lost 1 base, and 11 bases lay in between. This CDR3 comprises 14 residues. Germline V gene data show CDR1 as SQVTM and CDR2 as ANQGSEA.

This clonotype was counted at least ten times. This chain uses TRBV20-1 with TRBJ2-7, with D perhaps TRBD2 (5 bases). Germline-derived CDR1 and CDR2 are DFQATT and SNEGSKA (reference sequence). Trimming stripped 3 bases from V and 5 bases from J, with 17 bases between. The CDR3 is 14 amino acids. For the CDR3, the DNA is TGCAGTGCTAGCGGGGAACTGGGTATAGACGAGCAGTACTTC. Protein sequence: CSASGELGIDEQYF.

V and J are TRBV28 and TRBJ2-1; TRBD1 matches at 11 bases. V was pared by 5 bases and J by 2 bases, with 5 bases of the junction left unmatched. From germline, CDR1 is MDHEN and CDR2 SYDVKM. This CDR3 is built from 16 residues. The DNA for the CDR3 is TGTGCCAGCAGTCCCCCGGGACAGGGGGCCTACAATGAGCAGTTCTTC. Translating it yields CASSPPGQGAYNEQFF.

The chain combines TRBV7-9 with TRBJ1-4; no clear D. CDR3 length: 14 amino acids. Trimming stripped 5 bases from V and 10 bases from J, with 17 bases between. Germline V gene lookup returns CDR1 SEHNR and CDR2 FQNEAQ (reference sequence). The CDR3 nucleotides are TGTGCCAGCAGCCCGTCCGGGGAAAAGGGAAAACTGTTTTTT. Protein sequence: CASSPSGEKGKLFF.

This clonotype has a handful of counts. The rearrangement joins TRBV7-2 to TRBJ2-7; tentatively, D is TRBD1 (5 bases). Germline CDR1 SGHTA, CDR2 FQGNSA. CDR3 length equals 15 residues. Trimming stripped 5 bases from V and 2 bases from J, with 16 bases between. The CDR3 spells CASSQVQGSAYEQYF. For the CDR3, the DNA is TGTGCCAGCAGCCAGGTTCAGGGCTCCGCCTACGAGCAGTACTTC.

The chain couples TRBV7-9 to TRBJ2-5; D remains ambiguous. The germline V and J ends were trimmed by 1 base and 6 bases, with 6 bases remaining between them. The germline CDR1 and CDR2 sequences are SEHNR and FQNEAQ (reference sequence). CDR3 length equals 12 residues. CDR3 protein: CASSLGQQTQYF. DNA of the CDR3: TGTGCCAGCAGCTTAGGGCAGCAGACCCAGTACTTC.

This clonotype was observed many times. The chain carries TRBV6-1 and TRBJ2-3, with 10 bases that match TRBD2. The J segment lost 2 bases and the V segment lost 9 bases, leaving 14 bases of the junction unmatched. Germline V CDR1 and CDR2: MNHNS, SASEGT. The length of the CDR3 is 17 residues. CDR3 protein: CASSPRGLAGATDTQYF. CDR3 DNA: TGTGCCAGTTCCCCCCGCGGGCTAGCGGGAGCCACAGATACGCAGTATTTT.

The V gene is TRBV7-8, the J gene TRBJ2-7; D gene uncertain. V lost 2 bases to trimming and J lost 7 bases, with 12 bases between them. CDR3 length equals 13 residues. From germline, CDR1 is SGHVS and CDR2 FQNEAQ. The CDR3 DNA follows: TGTGCCAGCAGCTTATCTGGTTATGGAGAGCAGTACTTC. It codes for CASSLSGYGEQYF.

The chain recombines TRBV20-1 with TRBJ2-1, with D possibly matching TRBD2 (6 bases). Looked up from germline, CDR1 is DFQATT and CDR2 is SNEGSKA (reference sequence). Between the trimmed V and J ends, which lost 5 bases and 2 bases, there was a span of 13 bases. The CDR3 totals 14 residues. This chain's CDR3 is CSAGSSVTYNEQFF. For the CDR3, the DNA is TGCAGTGCTGGATCTAGCGTCACCTACAATGAGCAGTTCTTC.

This clonotype was found many times. This chain uses TRBV7-9 with TRBJ1-5, with D perhaps TRBD1 (6 bases). CDR3 length: 12 residues. Per germline, CDR1 SEHNR and CDR2 FQNEAQ (reference sequence). The ends were cut back, 4 bases at V and 11 bases at J, with 12 bases in the middle. The CDR3 loop reads CASSSGARAQHF. The CDR3 nucleotides are TGTGCCAGCAGCTCGGGGGCGAGGGCCCAGCATTTT.

This clonotype showed up just a few times. V usage is TRBV20-1 and J usage is TRBJ1-3, with a possible D match to TRBD1 (5 bases). CDR3 length: 14 residues. Trimming took 6 bases from V and 0 from J, leaving 12 bases between them. Germline V gene sequence: CDR1 DFQATT, CDR2 SNEGSKA (reference sequence). CDR3 region: CSAGGDHSGNTIYF. In DNA, the CDR3 is TGCAGTGCGGGCGGGGACCACTCTGGAAACACCATATATTTT.

This chain links TRBV28 with TRBJ2-3; TRBD2 aligns across 14 bases. J gave up 5 bases and V 5 bases, and 15 bases lay outside the gene matches. CDR1 and CDR2 from the germline V gene are MDHEN and SYDVKM. The CDR3 consists of 19 residues. This CDR3 reads CASSGVLGLAGARGDTQYF. CDR3 coding DNA: TGTGCCAGCAGTGGCGTACTGGGACTAGCGGGAGCTCGGGGAGATACGCAGTATTTT.

In this sample, this clonotype turned up a few times. At one boundary the junction diverges from the germline segment, which might be a read error. V usage is TRBV7-7 and J usage is TRBJ2-2; 7 bases match TRBD1. This CDR3 comprises 15 residues. Germline CDR1 reads SSHAT; CDR2 reads FNYEAQ (reference sequence). The CDR3 is CASSLDRAGTGELFF. CDR3 nucleotides: TGTGCTAGCAGCTTAGACAGGGCCGGCACCGGGGAGCTGTTTTTT.

This rearrangement joins TRBV9 to TRBJ2-1; possibly TRBD2 for D (7 bases). V was pared by 3 bases and J by 10 bases, with 11 bases between. The CDR3 covers 12 residues. The germline V gene encodes CDR1 SGDLS and CDR2 YYNGEE. CDR3 sequence reads: CASSDSGTEQFF. The CDR3 DNA is TGTGCCAGCAGCGACAGCGGGACAGAGCAGTTCTTC. The variable domain in full, completed from reference TRBV9 and TRBJ2-1, reads DSGVTQTPKHLITATGQRVTLRCSPRSGDLSVYWYQQSLDQGLQFLIQYYNGEERAKGNILERFSAQQFPDLHSELNLSSLELGDSALYFCASSDSGTEQFFGPGTRLTVL.

In this sample, this clonotype turned up a few times. The chain employs TRBV29-1 and TRBJ1-2; D possibly corresponds to TRBD1 (6 bases). From germline, CDR1 is SQVTM and CDR2 ANQGSEA. Trimming shortened V by 8 bases and J by 8 bases, and 27 bases separated the two germline ends. CDR3 length: 15 amino acids. As DNA, the CDR3 is TGCAGCTACTACGACCCGATCGAGGGGGGAGAGGGCTACACCTTC. Its translation is CSYYDPIEGGEGYTF. The variable domain in full, with the rest retrieved from reference TRBV29-1 and TRBJ1-2, is SAVISQKPSRDICQRGTSLTIQCQVDSQVTMMFWYRQQPGQSLTLIATANQGSEATYESGFVIDKFPISRPNLTFSTLTVSNMSPEDSSIYLCSYYDPIEGGEGYTFGSGTRLTVV.

This clonotype was counted a few times. The genes are TRBV5-1 and TRBJ2-7, with 7 nucleotides matching TRBD1. This CDR3 comprises 14 residues. CDR1 is SGHRS, CDR2 YFSETQ, per germline. Trimming took 4 bases from V and 3 from J; bases not matched to a gene: 7. The CDR3 sequence: CASSQHGQDYEQYF. The CDR3 DNA is TGCGCCAGCAGCCAACATGGACAGGACTACGAGCAGTACTTC.

The gene calls are TRBV12-3 or TRBV12-4 and TRBJ2-7; D unresolved. The V end was cut by 4 bases, the J end by 4 bases, with 8 bases between. The length of the CDR3 is 12 residues. The CDR3 sequence: CASSYTAYEQYF. The CDR3 nucleotides read TGTGCCAGCAGTTACACAGCATACGAGCAGTACTTC.

The chain combines TRBV6-5 with TRBJ1-1; the D gene is possibly TRBD1 (6 bases). V was cut by 0 bases and J by 7 bases, with 12 bases left in between. CDR1 is MNHEY and CDR2 is SVGAGI in the germline V gene. The CDR3 is 14 residues long. This CDR3 reads CASSYSSGGREAFF. For the CDR3, the DNA is TGTGCCAGCAGTTACTCGAGCGGGGGGCGTGAAGCTTTCTTT.

There are many counts of this clonotype. The chain combines TRBV9 with TRBJ2-5; 10 bases agree with TRBD2. The length of the CDR3 is 14 residues. V shed 3 bases, J shed 5 bases, and the junction held 4 bases outside the gene matches. CDR1 and CDR2 from the germline V gene are SGDLS and YYNGEE. CDR3 residues: CASSAGTSVETQYF. The CDR3 region has the DNA TGTGCCAGCAGCGCCGGGACTAGCGTGGAGACCCAGTACTTC.

This rearrangement joins TRBV4-1 to TRBJ1-5; TRBD1 agrees at 12 bases. The CDR3 has 17 residues. The ends lost 8 bases at V and 2 bases at J; junction bases unmatched: 10. Germline-derived CDR1 and CDR2 are MGHRA and YSYEKL. DNA of the CDR3: TGCGCCAGCTCCCTGGGACAGGGGGCCTTGGGCAATCAGCCCCAGCATTTT. It is translated as CASSLGQGALGNQPQHF.